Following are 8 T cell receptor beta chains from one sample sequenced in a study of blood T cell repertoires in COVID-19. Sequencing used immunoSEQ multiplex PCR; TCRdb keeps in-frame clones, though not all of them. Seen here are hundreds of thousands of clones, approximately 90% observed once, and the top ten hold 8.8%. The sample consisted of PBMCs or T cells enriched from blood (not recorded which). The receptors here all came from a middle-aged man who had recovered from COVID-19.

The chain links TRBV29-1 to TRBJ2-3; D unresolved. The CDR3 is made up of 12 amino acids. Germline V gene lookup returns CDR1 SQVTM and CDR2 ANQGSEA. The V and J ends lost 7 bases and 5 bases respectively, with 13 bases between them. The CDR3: CSALYSGDTQYF. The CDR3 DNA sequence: TGCAGCGCTCTTTACTCCGGAGATACGCAGTATTTT.

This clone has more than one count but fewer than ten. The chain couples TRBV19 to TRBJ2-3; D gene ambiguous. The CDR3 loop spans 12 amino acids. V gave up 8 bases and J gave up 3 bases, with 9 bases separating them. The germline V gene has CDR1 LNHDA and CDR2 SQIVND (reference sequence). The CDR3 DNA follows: TGTGCCAGTTCCCGCCGGACAGATACGCAGTATTTT. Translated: CASSRRTDTQYF.

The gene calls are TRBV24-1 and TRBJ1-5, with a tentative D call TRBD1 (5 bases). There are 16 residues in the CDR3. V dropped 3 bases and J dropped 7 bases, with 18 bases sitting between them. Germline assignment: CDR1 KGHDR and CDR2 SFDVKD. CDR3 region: CATSDRLDRAGQPQHF. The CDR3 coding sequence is TGTGCCACCAGTGATCGCCTCGACCGGGCAGGGCAGCCCCAGCATTTT.

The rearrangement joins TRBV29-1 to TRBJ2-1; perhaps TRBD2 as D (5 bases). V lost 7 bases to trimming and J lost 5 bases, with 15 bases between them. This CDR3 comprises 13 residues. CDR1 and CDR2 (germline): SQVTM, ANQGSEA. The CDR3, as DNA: TGCAGCGGAACTACCGGACTCAACAATGAGCAGTTCTTC. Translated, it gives CSGTTGLNNEQFF.

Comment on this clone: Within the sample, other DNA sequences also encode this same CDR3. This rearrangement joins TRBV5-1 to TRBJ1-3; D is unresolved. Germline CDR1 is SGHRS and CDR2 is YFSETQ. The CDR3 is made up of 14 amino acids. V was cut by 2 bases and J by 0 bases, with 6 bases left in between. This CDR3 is CASSFGDSGNTIYF. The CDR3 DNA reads TGCGCCAGCAGCTTCGGGGACTCTGGAAACACCATATATTTT.

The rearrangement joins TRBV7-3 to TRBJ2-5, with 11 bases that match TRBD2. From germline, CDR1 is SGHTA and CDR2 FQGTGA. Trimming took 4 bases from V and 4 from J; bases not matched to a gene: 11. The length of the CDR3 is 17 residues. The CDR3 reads CASSSPPLAGGRETQYF. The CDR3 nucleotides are TGTGCCAGCAGCTCGCCTCCTCTAGCGGGGGGTAGAGAGACCCAGTACTTC.

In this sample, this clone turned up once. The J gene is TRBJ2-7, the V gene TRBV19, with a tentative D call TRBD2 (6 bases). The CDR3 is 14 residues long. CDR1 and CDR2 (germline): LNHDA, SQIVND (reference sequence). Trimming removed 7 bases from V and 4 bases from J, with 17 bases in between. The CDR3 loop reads CASNGAGRNYEQYF. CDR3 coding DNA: TGTGCCAGTAATGGTGCGGGGCGAAATTACGAGCAGTACTTC.

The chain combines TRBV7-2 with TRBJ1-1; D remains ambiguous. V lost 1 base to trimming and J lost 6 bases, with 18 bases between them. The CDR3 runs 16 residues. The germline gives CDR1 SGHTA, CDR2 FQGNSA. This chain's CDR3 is CASSLDNLGRVPEAFF. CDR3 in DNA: TGTGCCAGCAGCTTAGATAATCTCGGGCGGGTCCCTGAAGCTTTCTTT.